Sequencing of this TCR beta chain was carried out in a study of blood T cells in healthy people across ages. Overall study results and limits: Naive CD4+ cells and diversity were both higher in long-lived donors than in aged donors. Across the age range, TCR beta diversity per million T cells fell in a roughly linear way.

The CDR3 covers 13 residues. Germline lookup yields CDR1 MGHDK and CDR2 SYGVNS. The germline V and J ends were trimmed by 3 bases and 5 bases, with 10 bases remaining between them. Staff drew roughly 10 milliliters of peripheral blood from each donor. Remarks on this clonotype: The antigen is undetermined.

Primers used in a second PCR of roughly 6 to 12 cycles were a sample-barcoded 5' primer and a J-beta primer mix. TCRdb re-called the 5' RACE reads with MiXCR, one entry per CDR3 protein. The data show roughly 800,000 distinct CDR3 sequences, with roughly 34% seen just once and over 10% held by the top ten. Sequenced sample: blood. The chain links TRBV25-1 to TRBJ1-1; no clear D. The source is a man aged 18 to 29 in good health. Here the CDR3 reads CASSDPGRTEAFF. CDR3 nucleotide sequence: TGTGCCAGCAGTGACCCCGGACGGACTGAAGCTTTCTTT.